This TCR beta chain was sequenced in a study of identical twins. Study-wide results and caveats: Beta out-of-frame sequences showed weaker excess sharing between twins. Models underpredicted monozygotic twin sharing of out-of-frame TCR alpha. Insertions ran lower in abundant cord blood beta clonotypes, though not in memory repertoires.

The donors were all healthy and Caucasian. TCRdb reprocessed the 5' RACE reads via MiXCR and lists one record per CDR3 protein. The data show some 200,000 distinct CDR3 sequences, 7.5% seen once. This clonotype occurred many times. Its antigen is unknown. These same data were also listed under a study on yellow fever vaccine responses in identical twins.

This receptor was taken from a woman under 30 in good health. The sequenced sample was memory (CD45RO+) T cells sorted from blood.

DNA of the CDR3: TGTGCCAGCAGCTGGGGTAACAATGAGCAGTTCTTC. Encoded protein: CASSWGNNEQFF. The chain is built from TRBV7-9 and TRBJ2-1; D not resolved. The CDR3 is made up of 12 amino acids. V lost 4 bases to trimming and J lost 5 bases, with 6 bases between them. Per the germline V gene, CDR1 is SEHNR and CDR2 is FQNEAQ (reference sequence).